The T cell receptor (beta chain) under discussion was sequenced for a study of T cell changes during pregnancy in multiple sclerosis. CDR1 and CDR2 (germline): SNHLY, FYNNEI. V lost 7 bases and J 3 bases, leaving 10 bases between the germline ends. The CDR3 is 13 amino acids. Sequencing was performed with immunoSEQ multiplex PCR; in TCRdb, only in-frame clones are kept and a portion is missing. The data show 40,000 to 60,000 clones, roughly 92% seen once. The source is a female donor with multiple sclerosis, enrolled in a pregnancy study. This material consisted of CD4+ T cells from peripheral blood mononuclear cells, taken in the third trimester of pregnancy. The J gene is TRBJ1-5, the V gene TRBV2; possibly TRBD1 for D (5 bases). CDR3 region: CASNGAANQPQHF. CDR3 DNA sequence: TGTGCCAGCAATGGGGCCGCCAATCAGCCCCAGCATTTT.